Shown below are 2 T cell receptor beta chains from a single sample sequenced in a study of CD8+ T cells in alopecia areata. It was cDNA, reverse transcribed from extracted RNA, that served as the sequencing template. The data were produced by immunoSEQ multiplex PCR, yet TCRdb's version contains in-frame clones alone and is incomplete. The data contain around 190,000 clones, about 61% of them singletons. Source material: CD8+ T cells sorted from blood. These receptors were taken from a human donor in good health.

In its sample, this clone was seen a few times. This chain connects TRBV27 to TRBJ2-3; D is unclear. V lost 2 bases, J lost 7 bases, and 4 bases lay in between. Looked up from germline, CDR1 is MNHEY and CDR2 is SMNVEV (reference sequence). This CDR3 has 11 residues. DNA of the CDR3: TGTGCCAGCAGTTTAGGGAATACGCAGTATTTT. Its protein product is CASSLGNTQYF.

The chain recombines TRBV4-1 with TRBJ2-7; 11 bases align to TRBD2. V shed 4 bases and J 0 bases; nucleotides not matched to a gene: 2. Germline V gene sequence: CDR1 MGHRA, CDR2 YSYEKL. The CDR3 contains 15 residues. The CDR3 DNA is TGCGCCAGCAGCCGACTAGCGGGGTCCTCCTACGAGCAGTACTTC. Encoded protein: CASSRLAGSSYEQYF.